This T cell receptor beta chain stems from a study of human CD8 memory T cell subsets. Whole-study findings and limits: Stem-like memory T cell repertoires overlapped minimally with precursor exhausted T cell repertoires.

The CDR3 runs 14 residues. Scientists made TCR beta libraries using UMI-labeled 5' RACE. TCRdb reworked the 5' RACE reads into one entry per CDR3 protein, no DNA. With about 10,000 distinct CDR3 sequences in the sample, the ten largest clones hold around 21%. In each subset, RNA was taken from duplicate vials, each of 150,000 sorted CD8+ T cells. With respect to this clonotype: Antigen specificity is unknown.

Specimen: CD8+ T cells from PBMCs. This clonotype was obtained from a human donor in good health. This chain uses TRBV12-3 or TRBV12-4 with TRBJ1-5; TCRdb proposes TRBD1, but this gene call is untestable without DNA. CDR3 protein: CASSFGGLGQPQHF.